A selection of T cell receptor beta chains follows, all from one sample in a study of T cells after posttransplantation cyclophosphamide. Repertoires were generated with immunoSEQ multiplex PCR, while TCRdb's copy carries only in-frame clones and drops some. The data hold roughly 20,000 clones, with 70% to 80% observed a single time. The sequenced sample was PBMCs, obtained after an allogeneic stem cell transplant with post-transplant cyclophosphamide. These receptors all come from a young adult male patient who received an allogeneic stem cell transplant from a related donor, was CMV-positive, and had acute GVHD only. The graft donor may be the source of some T cells. CDR3s leave out the opening cysteine and the closing phenylalanine or tryptophan. Each record gives: CDR3 protein, V gene.

CDR3aa: ASRLTGVREKLF
v_gene: TRBV28

CDR3aa: ASSLYRGNNYGYT
v_gene: TRBV5-1

CDR3aa: ASSSRRTGPEAF
v_gene: TRBV7-7

CDR3aa: ASSRDRGVADTQY
v_gene: TRBV7-2

CDR3aa: ASSPDRGPYEQY
v_gene: TRBV4-2

CDR3aa: ASSKARGVTEPNSNQPQH
v_gene: TRBV21-1

CDR3aa: ASSPQWQDTEAF
v_gene: TRBV18

CDR3aa: ASSPRGGGSLGQF
v_gene: TRBV7-9

CDR3aa: ASSFHRDAAYGYT
v_gene: TRBV28

CDR3aa: ASSFWDRARDSPLH
v_gene: TRBV13

CDR3aa: ASSPGLAGGSETQY
v_gene: TRBV10-2

CDR3aa: ASSSGTGKNIQY
v_gene: TRBV5-1

CDR3aa: ASSQEWGHSYNEQF
v_gene: TRBV4-3

CDR3aa: SVVDQPGGELF
v_gene: TRBV29-1

CDR3aa: ASSPDRTTGELF
v_gene: TRBV4-1

CDR3aa: ASSRSGGGSTDTQY
v_gene: TRBV7-2

CDR3aa: ASSWDRENEQY
v_gene: TRBV5-1

CDR3aa: AWSVGGANVLT
v_gene: TRBV30

CDR3aa: ASRGTGSTDTQY
v_gene: TRBV6-4

CDR3aa: ASSPVRLGRGFSYNEQF
v_gene: TRBV7-9

CDR3aa: ASRMGAVSNSPLH
v_gene: TRBV7-2

CDR3aa: ASSLLRDRTEAF
v_gene: TRBV7-9

CDR3aa: ASSQDLLWGVGNTEAF
v_gene: TRBV4-2

CDR3aa: ASSLGGGNTIY
v_gene: TRBV11-3

CDR3aa: SVAGVYGYT
v_gene: TRBV29-1

CDR3aa: ASSSGLRLSDEQY
v_gene: TRBV9

CDR3aa: ASSLTTGRRYEQY
v_gene: TRBV4-3

CDR3aa: AWSGDRLSNSPLH
v_gene: TRBV30

CDR3aa: ASSRGQSSYEQY
v_gene: TRBV4-1

CDR3aa: ASSLGGRGRQDTQY
v_gene: TRBV7-2

CDR3aa: ATTESYEQY
v_gene: TRBV10-3

CDR3aa: ASSAIQGASTEAF
v_gene: TRBV9